The rows below give T cell receptor beta chains drawn from one sample of a study of blood T cell repertoires in COVID-19. Profiled with immunoSEQ multiplex PCR; TCRdb holds only in-frame clones, not every one. The table lists around 280,000 clones, roughly 86% of them singletons. The sample comprised peripheral blood. Receptor source: a young woman with COVID-19, enrolled during active disease. CDR3s include the opening cysteine and the closing phenylalanine or tryptophan. Fields, in order: D gene, clone size, V gene, CDR3 length, J gene, CDR3 protein, CDR3 DNA. A D gene is named only where the DNA matches it firmly. Not every row has a clone size; where given, it reads once, few, many or a size class.

d_gene: TRBD2; abundance: -; v_gene: TRBV5-1; len: 16; j_gene: TRBJ2-1; CDR3aa: CASSLGRGQTYNEQFF; CDR3nt: TGCGCCAGCAGCCTAGGGAGGGGCCAAACTTACAATGAGCAGTTCTTC
d_gene: -; abundance: -; v_gene: TRBV19; len: 13; j_gene: TRBJ2-7; CDR3aa: CASSIGGSYEQYF; CDR3nt: TGTGCCAGTAGTATTGGAGGGTCCTACGAGCAGTACTTC
d_gene: -; abundance: -; v_gene: TRBV20-1; len: 14; j_gene: TRBJ2-7; CDR3aa: CSASFSSDSYEQYF; CDR3nt: TGCAGTGCTAGTTTTAGCTCCGACTCCTACGAGCAGTACTTC
d_gene: -; abundance: -; v_gene: TRBV11-2; len: 18; j_gene: TRBJ1-2; CDR3aa: CASSSGSGQIRSKQVYTF; CDR3nt: TGTGCCAGCAGCTCTGGGAGTGGACAGATTAGGTCCAAGCAGGTCTACACCTTC
d_gene: -; abundance: -; v_gene: TRBV6-5; len: 14; j_gene: TRBJ1-2; CDR3aa: CASRRDILLGGYTF; CDR3nt: TGTGCCAGCAGAAGGGACATCCTGTTGGGTGGCTACACCTTC
d_gene: TRBD1; abundance: -; v_gene: TRBV7-9; len: 14; j_gene: TRBJ1-5; CDR3aa: CASNRDSSNQPQHF; CDR3nt: TGTGCCAGTAACCGGGACAGCTCCAATCAGCCCCAGCATTTT
d_gene: -; abundance: -; v_gene: TRBV14; len: 15; j_gene: TRBJ2-1; CDR3aa: CASSQEAGFSNEQFF; CDR3nt: TGTGCCAGCAGCCAAGAGGCAGGGTTTAGCAATGAGCAGTTCTTC
d_gene: -; abundance: -; v_gene: TRBV4-1; len: 16; j_gene: TRBJ1-2; CDR3aa: CASSQGPSKGDYGYTF; CDR3nt: TGCGCCAGCAGCCAAGGCCCCTCGAAAGGGGACTATGGCTACACCTTC
d_gene: -; abundance: -; v_gene: TRBV2; len: 11; j_gene: TRBJ1-2; CDR3aa: CGFGVNYGYTF; CDR3nt: TGCGGATTCGGAGTTAACTATGGCTACACCTTC
d_gene: -; abundance: -; v_gene: TRBV4-1; len: 16; j_gene: TRBJ2-5; CDR3aa: CASSQYLQDYQETQYF; CDR3nt: TGCGCCAGCAGCCAATATCTTCAGGACTACCAAGAGACCCAGTACTTC
d_gene: -; abundance: -; v_gene: TRBV4-1; len: 13; j_gene: TRBJ2-7; CDR3aa: CASSQEARYEQYF; CDR3nt: TGCGCCAGCAGCCAAGAGGCCCGTTACGAGCAGTACTTC
d_gene: -; abundance: once; v_gene: TRBV5-1; len: 16; j_gene: TRBJ2-1; CDR3aa: CASSLNGRVSYNEQFF; CDR3nt: TGCGCCAGCAGCTTGAACGGGAGAGTTTCCTACAATGAGCAGTTCTTC
d_gene: -; abundance: -; v_gene: TRBV24-1; len: 13; j_gene: TRBJ1-1; CDR3aa: CATSDRGYTEAFF; CDR3nt: TGTGCCACCAGTGATAGGGGCTACACTGAAGCTTTCTTT
d_gene: TRBD2; abundance: -; v_gene: TRBV5-4; len: 15; j_gene: TRBJ2-5; CDR3aa: CASSPETSGQETQYF; CDR3nt: TGTGCCAGCAGCCCCGAGACTAGCGGGCAAGAGACCCAGTACTTC
d_gene: TRBD1; abundance: once; v_gene: TRBV7-8; len: 12; j_gene: TRBJ1-2; CDR3aa: CASSQGTAQLTF; CDR3nt: TGTGCCAGCAGCCAGGGGACAGCACAACTCACCTTC
d_gene: -; abundance: -; v_gene: TRBV21-1; len: 15; j_gene: TRBJ1-5; CDR3aa: CASSLGNRPTQPQHF; CDR3nt: TGTGCCAGCAGCCTGGGGAACAGGCCCACTCAGCCCCAGCATTTT
d_gene: -; abundance: -; v_gene: TRBV19; len: 13; j_gene: TRBJ1-6; CDR3aa: CASSILANSPLHF; CDR3nt: TGTGCCAGTAGTATATTGGCCAATTCACCCCTCCACTTT
d_gene: -; abundance: -; v_gene: TRBV2; len: 14; j_gene: TRBJ2-2; CDR3aa: CASSEARNTGELFF; CDR3nt: TGTGCCAGCAGTGAAGCGCGAAACACCGGGGAGCTGTTTTTT
d_gene: TRBD1; abundance: -; v_gene: TRBV27; len: 13; j_gene: TRBJ1-2; CDR3aa: CASQRQGDYGYTF; CDR3nt: TGTGCCTCCCAACGACAGGGGGACTATGGCTACACCTTC
d_gene: TRBD1; abundance: once; v_gene: TRBV7-9; len: 14; j_gene: TRBJ2-2; CDR3aa: CASSRTGASGELFF; CDR3nt: TGTGCCAGCAGTAGGACAGGGGCGTCCGGGGAGCTGTTTTTT
d_gene: -; abundance: -; v_gene: TRBV6-2/TRBV6-3; len: 15; j_gene: TRBJ2-5; CDR3aa: CASSWSLSRWETQYF; CDR3nt: TGTGCCAGCAGTTGGTCACTGAGTAGATGGGAGACCCAGTACTTC
d_gene: -; abundance: -; v_gene: TRBV7-2; len: 12; j_gene: TRBJ2-5; CDR3aa: CASSLGKESQYF; CDR3nt: TGTGCCAGCAGCTTAGGGAAGGAGAGCCAGTACTTC
d_gene: TRBD1; abundance: -; v_gene: TRBV4-1; len: 15; j_gene: TRBJ2-3; CDR3aa: CASSQGTGHTDTQYF; CDR3nt: TGCGCCAGCAGCCAAGGGACAGGGCACACAGATACGCAGTATTTT
d_gene: TRBD1; abundance: -; v_gene: TRBV9; len: 23; j_gene: TRBJ1-3; CDR3aa: CASSASSSPGQGAQVGSGNTIYF; CDR3nt: TGTGCCAGCAGCGCCAGTAGTTCACCGGGACAGGGGGCGCAGGTAGGTTCTGGAAACACCATATATTTT
d_gene: -; abundance: -; v_gene: TRBV7-9; len: 11; j_gene: TRBJ2-5; CDR3aa: CAGQVEETQYF; CDR3nt: TGTGCGGGCCAGGTGGAAGAGACCCAGTACTTC
d_gene: TRBD2; abundance: -; v_gene: TRBV11-3; len: 15; j_gene: TRBJ2-5; CDR3aa: CASSPMGGPGETQYF; CDR3nt: TGTGCCAGCAGCCCCATGGGAGGGCCTGGGGAGACCCAGTACTTC
d_gene: -; abundance: -; v_gene: TRBV5-1; len: 13; j_gene: TRBJ1-1; CDR3aa: CASSLQGNTEAFF; CDR3nt: TGCGCCAGCAGTTTACAGGGGAACACTGAAGCTTTCTTT
d_gene: -; abundance: -; v_gene: TRBV18; len: 16; j_gene: TRBJ1-1; CDR3aa: CASSPLSRTVNTEAFF; CDR3nt: TGTGCCAGCTCACCACTCAGTCGGACAGTAAACACTGAAGCTTTCTTT
d_gene: -; abundance: -; v_gene: TRBV5-4; len: 14; j_gene: TRBJ2-1; CDR3aa: CASSLGGRGIEQFF; CDR3nt: TGTGCCAGCAGCTTGGGGGGCCGAGGTATTGAGCAGTTCTTC
d_gene: -; abundance: -; v_gene: TRBV3-1/TRBV3-2; len: 17; j_gene: TRBJ2-1; CDR3aa: CASSQGDSRSSYNEQFF; CDR3nt: TGTGCCAGCAGCCAAGGCGATTCTCGGAGCTCCTACAATGAGCAGTTCTTC
d_gene: -; abundance: -; v_gene: TRBV7-9; len: 14; j_gene: TRBJ1-1; CDR3aa: CASTLSGTPTEAFF; CDR3nt: TGTGCCAGCACCCTATCCGGGACACCTACTGAAGCTTTCTTT
d_gene: TRBD1; abundance: -; v_gene: TRBV14; len: 15; j_gene: TRBJ2-3; CDR3aa: CASSPQGYGTDTQYF; CDR3nt: TGTGCCAGCAGCCCACAGGGGTACGGCACAGATACGCAGTATTTT
d_gene: -; abundance: -; v_gene: TRBV15; len: 14; j_gene: TRBJ2-7; CDR3aa: CATSRDIGSYEQYF; CDR3nt: TGTGCCACCAGCAGAGATATCGGGAGCTACGAGCAGTACTTC
d_gene: -; abundance: -; v_gene: TRBV5-1; len: 13; j_gene: TRBJ2-7; CDR3aa: CASSLSTVYEQYF; CDR3nt: TGCGCCAGCAGCTTGTCGACAGTCTACGAGCAGTACTTC
d_gene: TRBD2; abundance: -; v_gene: TRBV14; len: 17; j_gene: TRBJ2-7; CDR3aa: CASSLTSGGPHRYEQYF; CDR3nt: TGTGCCAGCAGTCTTACTAGCGGGGGTCCCCACCGCTACGAGCAGTACTTC
d_gene: -; abundance: -; v_gene: TRBV24-1; len: 11; j_gene: TRBJ2-1; CDR3aa: CATKGYNEQFF; CDR3nt: TGTGCCACCAAGGGGTACAATGAGCAGTTCTTC
d_gene: -; abundance: once; v_gene: TRBV3-1/TRBV3-2; len: 13; j_gene: TRBJ1-1; CDR3aa: CASSQPNRAEAFF; CDR3nt: TGTGCCAGCAGCCAGCCTAACAGGGCTGAAGCTTTCTTT
d_gene: -; abundance: -; v_gene: TRBV19; len: 15; j_gene: TRBJ1-6; CDR3aa: CASRVGSSYNSPLHF; CDR3nt: TGTGCCAGTAGGGTGGGGAGCTCCTATAATTCACCCCTCCACTTT
d_gene: TRBD1; abundance: -; v_gene: TRBV7-8; len: 14; j_gene: TRBJ2-3; CDR3aa: CASSLRDRGDTQYF; CDR3nt: TGTGCCAGCAGCTTGAGGGACAGAGGGGATACGCAGTATTTT
d_gene: TRBD2; abundance: -; v_gene: TRBV7-3; len: 15; j_gene: TRBJ2-3; CDR3aa: CASSYNGGDTDTQYF; CDR3nt: TGTGCCAGCAGCTATAACGGGGGGGACACAGATACGCAGTATTTT
d_gene: -; abundance: few; v_gene: TRBV24-1; len: 16; j_gene: TRBJ2-3; CDR3aa: CATSDPSTDSTDTQYF; CDR3nt: TGTGCCACCAGTGATCCCTCTACAGATAGCACAGATACGCAGTATTTT
d_gene: TRBD2; abundance: -; v_gene: TRBV7-2; len: 14; j_gene: TRBJ2-7; CDR3aa: CASSSRTSGIEQYF; CDR3nt: TGTGCCAGCAGCTCCCGGACTAGCGGGATCGAGCAGTACTTC
d_gene: -; abundance: -; v_gene: TRBV18; len: 16; j_gene: TRBJ2-1; CDR3aa: CASSPPGAQVYNEQFF; CDR3nt: TGTGCCAGCTCACCACCGGGGGCCCAAGTGTACAATGAGCAGTTCTTC
d_gene: -; abundance: -; v_gene: TRBV7-3; len: 13; j_gene: TRBJ2-1; CDR3aa: CASSLQGVNEQFF; CDR3nt: TGTGCCAGCAGCTTACAGGGTGTCAATGAGCAGTTCTTC
d_gene: -; abundance: -; v_gene: TRBV6-6; len: 14; j_gene: TRBJ1-1; CDR3aa: CASSYSWSDTEAFF; CDR3nt: TGTGCCAGCAGTTACAGTTGGTCGGACACTGAAGCTTTCTTT
d_gene: TRBD1; abundance: -; v_gene: TRBV18; len: 15; j_gene: TRBJ1-3; CDR3aa: CASSPTGSSGNTIYF; CDR3nt: TGTGCCAGCTCACCGACAGGGAGCTCTGGAAACACCATATATTTT